A single T cell receptor beta chain is shown here with its context. The antigen remains unidentified. The repertoire was sequenced with immunoSEQ multiplex PCR; TCRdb's copy has only in-frame clones and lacks some. Here the sample spans tens of thousands of clones, around 95% being singletons. Trimming removed 5 bases from V and 0 bases from J, with 15 bases in between. The CDR3 length is 16 residues. Germline CDR1 LGHNT, CDR2 FRNRAP. This record comes from a study of siplizumab effects on memory and regulatory T cells. Notes on the study in general: Mappable alloreactive CD4+ clones were on average around 66% Treg-derived with siplizumab, 25% to 30% in controls. No assignable naive or memory phenotype existed for roughly 80-96% of proliferating CD4+ or CD8+ clones. Naive T cells were seen as more diverse than memory cells and as major alloresponse contributors. Alloreactive sequences from unstimulated CD4+ memory cells fell significantly with siplizumab.

The source of this sequence is a human donor in good health. Sequencing was done on a sample of CD8+ T cells sorted from blood. This chain connects TRBV12-5 to TRBJ2-3; TRBD2 might be the D (6 bases). CDR3 protein: CASGEIWGTSTDTQYF. The CDR3 bases are TGTGCTAGTGGTGAGATATGGGGGACTAGCACAGATACGCAGTATTTT.